Reported below is one T cell receptor (beta chain). Its specificity is unknown. This record belongs to a study of T cell repertoires in cytomegalovirus infection. In the study overall: Well-studied HLA-B-restricted epitopes and recently identified HLA-C-restricted epitopes of CMV were both used in the study. Indicated by public TCR beta signatures were CMV infection and matching HLA type.

TCRdb re-called the reads through MiXCR, storing one row per CDR3 protein. The data show hundreds of thousands of distinct CDR3 sequences, with 40% to 50% seen just once and 35% to 50% held by the top ten. Findings of the study overall: Carriers of CMV and the relevant HLA type were discriminated by public TCR beta frequency. Across the ex vivo response, the dominant clonotypes were HLA-C-restricted CMV-specific TCR beta clonotypes.

This CDR3 comprises 14 residues. Germline assignment: CDR1 SGHAT and CDR2 FQNNGV. V lost 2 bases and J lost 4, with 8 bases in between. The TCR sequence derives from a human donor in good health (CMV status not recorded). Some clones in this sample may be carry-over from other donors' samples. This material consisted of cultured PBMCs, taken from culture after CMV antigen stimulation. The chain carries TRBV11-2 and TRBJ2-2; weak D call: TRBD2 (6 bases). In DNA, the CDR3 is TGTGCCAGCAGCTTAACTAGCTTCACCGGGGAGCTGTTTTTT. Translating it yields CASSLTSFTGELFF.